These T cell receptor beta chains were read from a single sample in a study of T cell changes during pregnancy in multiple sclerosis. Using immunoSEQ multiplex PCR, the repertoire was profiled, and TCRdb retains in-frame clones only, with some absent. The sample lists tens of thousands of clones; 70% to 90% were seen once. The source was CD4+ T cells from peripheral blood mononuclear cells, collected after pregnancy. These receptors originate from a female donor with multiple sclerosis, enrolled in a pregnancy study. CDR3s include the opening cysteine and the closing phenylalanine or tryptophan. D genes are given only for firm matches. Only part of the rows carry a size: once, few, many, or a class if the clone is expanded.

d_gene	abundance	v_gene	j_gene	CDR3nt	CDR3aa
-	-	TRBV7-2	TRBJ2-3	TGTGCCAGCAGCGTTTCAAGGGGAGATACGCAGTATTTT	CASSVSRGDTQYF
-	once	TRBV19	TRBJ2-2	TGTGCCAGTAGTGGGATGGGGGCCATAGACACCGGGGAGCTGTTTTTT	CASSGMGAIDTGELFF
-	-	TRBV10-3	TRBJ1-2	TGTGCCATCAGTGAAGACGGGCTGGAAGGACGGACTCCTGTTGGCTACACCTTC	CAISEDGLEGRTPVGYTF
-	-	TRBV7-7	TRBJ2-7	TGTGCTAGCAGCTTAGGACATGAAAGCTACGAGCAGTACTTC	CASSLGHESYEQYF
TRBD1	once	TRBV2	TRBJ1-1	TGTGCCAGCAGTTACCAGGGGGGTGACACTGAAGCTTTCTTT	CASSYQGGDTEAFF
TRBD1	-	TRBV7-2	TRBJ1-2	TGTGCCAGCAGCTTAGTCGGACAGGGGTATGGCTACACCTTC	CASSLVGQGYGYTF
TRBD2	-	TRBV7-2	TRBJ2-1	TGTGCCAGCACCAAGTTCGAGCGGGGACTCTACAATGAGCAGTTCTTC	CASTKFERGLYNEQFF
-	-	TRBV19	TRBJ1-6	TGTGCCAGTAGTCTGGCCTCCTATAATTCACCCCTCCACTTT	CASSLASYNSPLHF
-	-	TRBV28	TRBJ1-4	TGTGCCAGCAGTTTAAGGGGGGAAAAACTGTTTTTT	CASSLRGEKLFF
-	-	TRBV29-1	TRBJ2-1	TGCAGCGTTCAACAGGGAGGGGATGAGCAGTTCTTC	CSVQQGGDEQFF
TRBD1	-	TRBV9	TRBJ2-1	TGTGCCAGCAGCGCCACAGGGGTGGACAGGGGAGGCGTGGAGCAGTTCTTC	CASSATGVDRGGVEQFF
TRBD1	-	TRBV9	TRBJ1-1	TGTGCCAGCAGCGAAAGAGACAGGGCAGATCTGAACACTGAAGCTTTCTTT	CASSERDRADLNTEAFF
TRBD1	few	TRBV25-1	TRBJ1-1	TGTGCCAGCAGTGAATACAGGGGGCTGGAGGCTTTCTTT	CASSEYRGLEAFF
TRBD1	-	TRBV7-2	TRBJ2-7	TGTGCCAGCAGCTTAGGGGCCGGGACAGGGGGCAACGAGCAGTACTTC	CASSLGAGTGGNEQYF
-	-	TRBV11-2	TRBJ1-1	TGTGCCAGCAGCCACAGGACACCGTGGAGCACTGAAGCTTTCTTT	CASSHRTPWSTEAFF
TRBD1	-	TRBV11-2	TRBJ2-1	TGTGCCAGCAGCAACACCGGGACAGTGAAGTTCTTC	CASSNTGTVKFF
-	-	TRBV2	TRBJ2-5	TGTGCCAGCAGAGGGGGCGGGAAGACCCAGTACTTC	CASRGGGKTQYF
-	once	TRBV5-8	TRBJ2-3	TGTGCCAGCAGCCGTGACGCGGGGAGCGGAGATACGCAGTATTTT	CASSRDAGSGDTQYF
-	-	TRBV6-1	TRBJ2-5	TGTGCCAGCAGTGAAGATATATTCCAAGAGACCCAGTACTTC	CASSEDIFQETQYF
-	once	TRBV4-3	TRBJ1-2	TGCGCCAGCAGCCTTGGACAGAACTATGGCTACACCTTC	CASSLGQNYGYTF
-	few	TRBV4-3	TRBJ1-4	TGCGCCAGCAGCCAAGATGTGCAGGGGCTGGAGGAAAAACTGTTTTTT	CASSQDVQGLEEKLFF
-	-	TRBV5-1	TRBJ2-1	TGCGCCAGCAGCTTGGGGCTAGCCTTCAATGAGCAGTTCTTC	CASSLGLAFNEQFF
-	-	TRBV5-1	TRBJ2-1	TGCGCCAGCAGCCCGACAGGCGTGCGGTACAATGAGCAGTTCTTC	CASSPTGVRYNEQFF